These 21 T cell receptor beta chains were sequenced from one sample in a study of T cells in tuberculosis. Sequenced by immunoSEQ multiplex PCR; TCRdb stores in-frame clones only, minus some. Altogether over 25,000 clones are present, roughly 95% being singletons, with the ten largest covering 2.4%. Sequencing was done on a sample of PBMCs. All receptors derive from a donor between 10 and 35 years old with latent tuberculosis or without tuberculosis infection.

The V and J genes are TRBV28 and TRBJ1-2; 10 nucleotides match TRBD1. Unmatched junction bases numbered 3, after V lost 3 bases and J lost 8 bases. CDR1 and CDR2 from the germline V gene are MDHEN and SYDVKM. The length of the CDR3 is 13 residues. CDR3 nucleotide sequence: TGTGCCAGCAGTTTTGGGGACAGGGGCGGCTACACCTTC. Protein product: CASSFGDRGGYTF.

The chain joins TRBV12-5 to TRBJ2-1, with D possibly TRBD2 on 6 matching bases. The CDR3 is 13 residues long. Germline CDR1 reads LGHNT; CDR2 reads FRNRAP. Trimming cost V 1 base and J 7 bases, with 8 bases left between them. CDR3 DNA: TGTGCTAGTGGTTTGGGCGGGGAAAATGAGCAGTTCTTC. It yields the protein CASGLGGENEQFF.

The CDR3, as DNA: TGTGCCAGCAGTTTTAGTGTGCCTAGCGGTAATTACGAGCAGTACTTC. As protein: CASSFSVPSGNYEQYF. The chain employs TRBV27 and TRBJ2-7; 7 nucleotides line up with TRBD2. Unmatched junction bases numbered 12, after V lost 3 bases and J lost 4 bases. Looked up from germline, CDR1 is MNHEY and CDR2 is SMNVEV (reference sequence). CDR3 length: 16 residues.

The chain recombines TRBV9 with TRBJ2-5, with TRBD2 matching 10 bases. CDR1 SGDLS and CDR2 YYNGEE come from the germline V gene. This CDR3 has 16 residues. V trimming: 0 bases; J trimming: 5 bases; junction bases outside the gene matches: 7. The CDR3 is CASSVGASGSGETQYF. CDR3 coding DNA: TGTGCCAGCAGCGTAGGCGCTAGCGGGAGTGGGGAGACCCAGTACTTC.

The chain combines TRBV5-6 with TRBJ2-7; the D gene is possibly TRBD2 (6 bases). CDR3 size: 14 residues. Germline-derived CDR1 and CDR2 are SGHDT and YYEEEE. Trimming pared 3 bases from V and 2 bases from J, leaving 12 bases between. The CDR3 loop is CASSWRGPAYEQYF. The CDR3 DNA is TGTGCCAGCAGCTGGAGGGGACCTGCCTACGAGCAGTACTTC. The variable domain in full, with the rest retrieved from reference TRBV5-6 and TRBJ2-7, is DAGVTQSPTHLIKTRGQQVTLRCSPKSGHDTVSWYQQALGQGPQFIFQYYEEEERQRGNFPDRFSGHQFPNYSSELNVNALLLGDSALYLCASSWRGPAYEQYFGPGTRLTVT.

The V call is TRBV5-4, the J call TRBJ1-1, with D perhaps matching TRBD1 (6 bases). CDR1 SGHNT and CDR2 YYREEE come from the germline V gene (reference sequence). V shed 0 bases and J shed 1 base, with 19 bases lying between them. The CDR3 is 18 residues long. The CDR3 DNA sequence: TGTGCCAGCAGCTTGGGGGGGATCCAGGGGCCGCGGAACACTGAAGCTTTCTTT. Amino acids: CASSLGGIQGPRNTEAFF.

The V call is TRBV6-5, the J call TRBJ1-2; a weak D match, TRBD1 (5 bases). The germline V gene has CDR1 MNHEY and CDR2 SVGAGI. Trimming cost V 2 bases and J 5 bases, with 15 bases left between them. CDR3 length: 15 residues. The chain's CDR3 is CASSYAGRVGYGYTF. The CDR3 region has the DNA TGTGCCAGCAGTTACGCAGGGCGCGTCGGTTATGGCTACACCTTC.

The V call is TRBV7-2, the J call TRBJ1-5; D is unresolved. CDR3 length: 14 residues. Germline-derived CDR1 and CDR2 are SGHTA and FQGNSA. The V gene lost 5 bases and the J gene lost 4 bases, with 12 bases spanning the gap. The CDR3 region has the DNA TGTGCCAGCAGCGCAGACGGAGGAAATCAGCCCCAGCATTTT. Residues: CASSADGGNQPQHF.

The V call is TRBV27, the J call TRBJ2-3; D is undetermined. There are 14 residues in the CDR3. V lost 2 bases and J lost 0, with 6 bases in between. CDR1 is MNHEY, CDR2 SMNVEV, per germline (reference sequence). This CDR3 is CASSLALSTDTQYF. DNA for the CDR3: TGTGCCAGCAGTTTAGCTCTAAGCACAGATACGCAGTATTTT.

This sequence joins TRBV27 and TRBJ2-7; 7 bases are a match to TRBD2. CDR1 is MNHEY and CDR2 is SMNVEV in the germline V gene (reference sequence). The junction had 6 bases not matched to a gene; V was cut back by 7 bases and J by 0 bases. The CDR3 spans 14 residues. The CDR3 loop reads CASTRDYYSYEQYF. DNA for the CDR3: TGTGCCAGCACACGGGACTACTACTCCTACGAGCAGTACTTC.

This chain joins TRBV5-1 and TRBJ1-2; no reliable D call. Trimming pared 0 bases from V and 5 bases from J, leaving 11 bases between. The germline V gene has CDR1 SGHRS and CDR2 YFSETQ. The CDR3 is 14 amino acids. Written as DNA, the CDR3 is TGCGCCAGCAGCTTGGGCGGGGAGCGGTATGGCTACACCTTC. Translation: CASSLGGERYGYTF.

The rearrangement uses TRBV7-3 and TRBJ2-3; TRBD2 agrees at 7 bases. The germline CDR1 and CDR2 sequences are SGHTA and FQGTGA. The CDR3 sequence is 15 residues long. The trim removed 3 bases at V and 3 bases at J, leaving 6 bases unmatched. The CDR3, as DNA: TGTGCCAGCAGCTTGGGCGGGAGAGGGACAGATACGCAGTATTTT. This codes for CASSLGGRGTDTQYF.

In its sample, this clone was seen once. The chain recombines TRBV18 with TRBJ1-1, with 7 bases that match TRBD1. Germline V lookup: CDR1 KGHSH, CDR2 LQKENI. There are 14 residues in the CDR3. The trim removed 8 bases at V and 4 bases at J, leaving 10 bases unmatched. This CDR3 reads CASAMTGSGTEAFF. The DNA of the CDR3 is TGTGCCAGCGCTATGACAGGGTCGGGCACTGAAGCTTTCTTT.

This rearrangement joins TRBV6-6 to TRBJ2-5; TRBD2 aligns across 7 bases. Germline-derived CDR1 and CDR2 are MNHNY and SVGAGI (reference sequence). Losses at the gene ends were 2 bases for V and 5 bases for J; bases not matched to a gene: 2. The CDR3 extends over 13 amino acids. The CDR3 loop is CASSYRGGETQYF. CDR3 DNA sequence: TGTGCCAGCAGTTACAGGGGAGGGGAGACCCAGTACTTC.

The rearrangement links TRBV11-2 to TRBJ2-7; 8 bases are a match to TRBD2. Trimming removed 1 base from V and 0 bases from J; junction bases left unmatched: 11. The CDR3 is 18 residues long. Germline CDR1 is SGHAT and CDR2 is FQNNGV. The CDR3 nucleotides are TGTGCCAGCAGCTTAGTCCGACGGGGGGGCCCTAACTCCTACGAGCAGTACTTC. Protein sequence: CASSLVRRGGPNSYEQYF. The full variable domain, in which reference TRBV11-2 and TRBJ2-7 provide the parts outside the CDR3, is EAGVAQSPRYKIIEKRQSVAFWCNPISGHATLYWYQQILGQGPKLLIQFQNNGVVDDSQLPKDRFSAERLKGVDSTLKIQPAKLEDSAVYLCASSLVRRGGPNSYEQYFGPGTRLTVT.

This chain uses TRBV4-1 with TRBJ2-4; 15 positions agree with TRBD2. The length of the CDR3 is 18 residues. The germline V gene has CDR1 MGHRA and CDR2 YSYEKL. V lost 3 bases to trimming and J lost 0 bases; unmatched junction nucleotides: 3. CDR3 sequence (DNA): TGCGCCAGCAGCCATGGACTAGCGGGGGGGTTAGCCAAAAACATTCAGTACTTC. As protein: CASSHGLAGGLAKNIQYF.

This chain uses TRBV2 with TRBJ2-4, with a weak D call TRBD1 (6 bases). The V gene lost 8 bases and the J gene lost 1 base, with 18 bases spanning the gap. CDR3 length: 16 amino acids. Germline V gene lookup returns CDR1 SNHLY and CDR2 FYNNEI. The CDR3 protein is CASLEEQRGAKNIQYF. CDR3 DNA: TGTGCCAGCCTTGAGGAACAGAGGGGGGCCAAAAACATTCAGTACTTC.

V usage is TRBV5-1 and J usage is TRBJ2-7; TRBD1 agrees at 10 bases. The CDR3 has 16 residues. Trimming at V came to 4 bases and at J to 3 bases, leaving 10 bases not matched to a gene. CDR1 and CDR2 from the germline V gene are SGHRS and YFSETQ. The CDR3 region has the DNA TGCGCCAGCAGCACCGTGACAGGGGGCCCTCGCTACGAGCAGTACTTC. This gives the protein CASSTVTGGPRYEQYF.

The chain uses TRBV5-1 and TRBJ2-3, with TRBD2 as a possible D gene (5 bases). The V and J ends lost 3 bases and 4 bases respectively, with 9 bases between them. This CDR3 contains 13 residues. Germline V gives CDR1 SGHRS, CDR2 YFSETQ. CDR3 coding DNA: TGCGCCAGCAGCTCGGGGAATTCAGATACGCAGTATTTT. It codes for CASSSGNSDTQYF. Filled out from reference TRBV5-1 and TRBJ2-3, the complete variable domain reads KAGVTQTPRYLIKTRGQQVTLSCSPISGHRSVSWYQQTPGQGLQFLFEYFSETQRNKGNFPGRFSGRQFSNSRSEMNVSTLELGDSALYLCASSSGNSDTQYFGPGTRLTVL.

The chain uses TRBV15 and TRBJ1-2; no reliable D call. Trimming removed 6 bases from V and 11 bases from J, with 22 bases in between. The germline V gene encodes CDR1 LNHNV and CDR2 YYDKDF (reference sequence). The CDR3 spans 14 residues. CDR3 sequence reads: CATREKDGMLGYTF. DNA of the CDR3: TGTGCCACCAGAGAGAAGGACGGGATGCTAGGTTACACCTTC.

The rearrangement links TRBV10-3 to TRBJ1-2; 7 nucleotides agree with TRBD1. The ends lost 3 bases at V and 3 bases at J; junction bases unmatched: 10. This CDR3 has 16 amino acids. Germline V gene data show CDR1 as ENHRY and CDR2 as SYGVKD. CDR3 DNA sequence: TGTGCCATCAGTGACCTTTCAGGGGGGAAAGACTATGGCTACACCTTC. Translating gives CAISDLSGGKDYGYTF.